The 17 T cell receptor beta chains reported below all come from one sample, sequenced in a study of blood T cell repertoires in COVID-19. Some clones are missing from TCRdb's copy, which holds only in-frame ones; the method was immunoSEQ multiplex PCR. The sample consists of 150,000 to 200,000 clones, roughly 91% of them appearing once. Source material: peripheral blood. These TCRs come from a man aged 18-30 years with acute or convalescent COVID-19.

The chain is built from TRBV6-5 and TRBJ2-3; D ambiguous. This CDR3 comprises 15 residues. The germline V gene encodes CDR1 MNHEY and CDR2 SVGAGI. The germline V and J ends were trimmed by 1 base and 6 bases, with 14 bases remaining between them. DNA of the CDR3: TGTGCCAGCAGTTACTTCGGCAGTTCACAGGATACGCAGTATTTT. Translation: CASSYFGSSQDTQYF.

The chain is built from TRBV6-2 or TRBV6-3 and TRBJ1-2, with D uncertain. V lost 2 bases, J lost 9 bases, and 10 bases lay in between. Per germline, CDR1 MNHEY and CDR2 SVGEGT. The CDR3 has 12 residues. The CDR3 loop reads CASSYERERYTF. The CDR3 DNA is TGTGCCAGCAGTTACGAGCGGGAACGCTACACCTTC.

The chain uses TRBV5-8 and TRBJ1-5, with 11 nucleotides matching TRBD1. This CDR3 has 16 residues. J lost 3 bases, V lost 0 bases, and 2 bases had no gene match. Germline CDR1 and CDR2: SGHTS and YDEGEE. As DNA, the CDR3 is TGTGCCAGCAGCTTGGGGGACAGGGGGTTCAATCAGCCCCAGCATTTT. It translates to CASSLGDRGFNQPQHF.

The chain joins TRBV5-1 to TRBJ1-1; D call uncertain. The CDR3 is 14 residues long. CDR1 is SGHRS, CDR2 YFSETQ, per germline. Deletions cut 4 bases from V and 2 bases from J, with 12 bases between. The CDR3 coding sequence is TGCGCCAGCAGCCTTGGGCACTTTAACACTGAAGCTTTCTTT. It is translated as CASSLGHFNTEAFF.

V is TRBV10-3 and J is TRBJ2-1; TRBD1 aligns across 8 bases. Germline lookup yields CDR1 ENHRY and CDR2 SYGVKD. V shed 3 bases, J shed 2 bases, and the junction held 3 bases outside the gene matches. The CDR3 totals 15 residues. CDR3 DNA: TGTGCCATCAGTGACGGGACAGGAACCTACAATGAGCAGTTCTTC. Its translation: CAISDGTGTYNEQFF.

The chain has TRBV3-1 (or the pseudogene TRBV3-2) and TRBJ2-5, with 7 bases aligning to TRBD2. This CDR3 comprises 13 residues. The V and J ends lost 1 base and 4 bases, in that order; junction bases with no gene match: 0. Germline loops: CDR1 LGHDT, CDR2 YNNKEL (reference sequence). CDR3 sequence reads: CASSQGGGETQYF. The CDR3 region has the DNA TGTGCCAGCAGCCAAGGGGGGGGAGAGACCCAGTACTTC.

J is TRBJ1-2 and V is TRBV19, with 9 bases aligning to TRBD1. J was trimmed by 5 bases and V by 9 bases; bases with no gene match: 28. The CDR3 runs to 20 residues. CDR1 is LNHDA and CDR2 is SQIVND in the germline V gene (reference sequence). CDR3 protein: CASGRIITGGEIFGGYGYTF. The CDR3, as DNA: TGTGCCAGCGGTCGTATAATCACAGGGGGCGAAATTTTTGGCGGATATGGCTACACCTTC.

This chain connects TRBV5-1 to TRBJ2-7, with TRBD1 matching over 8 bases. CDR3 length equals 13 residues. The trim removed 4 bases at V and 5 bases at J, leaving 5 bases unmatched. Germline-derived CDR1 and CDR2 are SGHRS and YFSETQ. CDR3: CASSARGLDEQYF. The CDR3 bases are TGCGCCAGCAGCGCCAGGGGGCTGGACGAGCAGTACTTC.

For the CDR3, the DNA is TGTGCCAGTAGTACGATGAGGAGGGAACAAGAGACCCAGTACTTC. Its translation is CASSTMRREQETQYF. This chain uses TRBV19 with TRBJ2-5; tentatively, D is TRBD2 (6 bases). The length of the CDR3 is 15 residues. Trimming removed 4 bases from V and 2 bases from J, with 14 bases in between. The germline gives CDR1 LNHDA, CDR2 SQIVND (reference sequence).

CDR3 DNA: TGTGCCAGCAGTTTTGACAGGGTTGGAACTGAAGCTTTCTTT. This encodes CASSFDRVGTEAFF. This chain connects TRBV5-4 to TRBJ1-1, with 7 bases aligning to TRBD1. The germline V gene encodes CDR1 SGHNT and CDR2 YYREEE (reference sequence). The CDR3 extends over 14 amino acids. The V segment lost 5 bases and the J segment 5 bases; nucleotides outside the gene matches: 9.

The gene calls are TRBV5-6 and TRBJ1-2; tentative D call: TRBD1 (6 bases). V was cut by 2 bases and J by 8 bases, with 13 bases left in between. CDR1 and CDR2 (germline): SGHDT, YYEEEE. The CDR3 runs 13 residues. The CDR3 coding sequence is TGTGCCAGCAGCTTTCAGGGGTTGGGAGGCTACACCTTC. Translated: CASSFQGLGGYTF.

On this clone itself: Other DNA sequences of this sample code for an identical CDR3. The DNA for the CDR3 is TGTGCCAGCAGTTTAAGGCACTCGGGGACTGAAGCTTTCTTT. Translated: CASSLRHSGTEAFF. The chain links TRBV27 to TRBJ1-1; D call uncertain. The V and J ends lost 2 bases and 5 bases respectively, with 12 bases between them. This CDR3 is 14 amino acids long. In germline, CDR1 is MNHEY, CDR2 SMNVEV (reference sequence).

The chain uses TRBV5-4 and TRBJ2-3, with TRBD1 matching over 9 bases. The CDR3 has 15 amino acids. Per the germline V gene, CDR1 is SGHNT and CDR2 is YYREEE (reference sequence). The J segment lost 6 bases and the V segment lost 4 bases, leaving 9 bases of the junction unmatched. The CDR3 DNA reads TGTGCCAGCAGCCCGCGGACAGGGGTTGGGGATACGCAGTATTTT. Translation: CASSPRTGVGDTQYF. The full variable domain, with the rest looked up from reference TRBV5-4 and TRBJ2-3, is ETGVTQSPTHLIKTRGQQVTLRCSSQSGHNTVSWYQQALGQGPQFIFQYYREEENGRGNFPPRFSGLQFPNYSSELNVNALELDDSALYLCASSPRTGVGDTQYFGPGTRLTVL.

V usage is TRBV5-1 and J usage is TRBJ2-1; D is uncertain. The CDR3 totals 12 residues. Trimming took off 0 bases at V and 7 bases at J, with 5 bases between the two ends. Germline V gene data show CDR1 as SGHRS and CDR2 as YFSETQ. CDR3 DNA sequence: TGCGCCAGCAGCTTGGTGTATAATGAGCAGTTCTTC. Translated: CASSLVYNEQFF.

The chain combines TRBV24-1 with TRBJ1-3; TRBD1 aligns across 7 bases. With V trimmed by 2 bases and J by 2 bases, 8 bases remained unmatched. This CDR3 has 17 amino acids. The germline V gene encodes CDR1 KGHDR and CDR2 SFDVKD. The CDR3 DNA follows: TGTGCCACCAGTGATTCGGGGGCAGGGGGAACTGGAAACACCATATATTTT. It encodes CATSDSGAGGTGNTIYF.

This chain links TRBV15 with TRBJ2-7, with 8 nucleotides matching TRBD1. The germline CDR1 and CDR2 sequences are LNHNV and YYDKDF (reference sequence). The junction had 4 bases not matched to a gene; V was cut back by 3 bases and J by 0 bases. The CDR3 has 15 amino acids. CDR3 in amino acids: CATSRRTGSSYEQYF. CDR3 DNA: TGTGCCACCAGCAGGCGGACAGGGAGCTCCTACGAGCAGTACTTC.

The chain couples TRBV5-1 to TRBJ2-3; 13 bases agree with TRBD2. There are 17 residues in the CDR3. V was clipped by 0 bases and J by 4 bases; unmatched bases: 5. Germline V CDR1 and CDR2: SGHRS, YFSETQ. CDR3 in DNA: TGCGCCAGCAGCTTGGCACTAGCGGGAGGGCCCCCAGATACGCAGTATTTT. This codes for CASSLALAGGPPDTQYF.